What follows is one T cell receptor beta chain and its context. The same CDR3 arises from other DNA sequences in this sample as well. The data stem from a study of PD-L1 blockade in urothelial cancer. Looking at the study overall: Patients commenced intravenous atezolizumab, 1,200 mg every 3 weeks, in 2014.

This CDR3 has 13 amino acids. Germline-derived CDR1 and CDR2 are SGHDN and FVKESK. Trimming cost V 5 bases and J 5 bases; bases outside gene matches: 4. TCRdb's copy holds only in-frame clones and misses some; the assay was immunoSEQ multiplex PCR. The sample records 75,000 to 90,000 clones, 82% being singletons. Patients each gave 1 to 8 samples, pretreatment and on-treatment. The origin of this receptor is a man in his 70s with urothelial cancer. The gene calls are TRBV14 and TRBJ2-3; 7 nucleotides agree with TRBD1. The sample was PBMCs, taken around atezolizumab (anti-PD-L1) treatment. CDR3 sequence reads: CASSGAGGDTQYF. CDR3 DNA sequence: TGTGCCAGCAGCGGGGCAGGGGGAGATACGCAGTATTTT. Combining the CDR3 with reference TRBV14 and TRBJ2-3 gives the whole variable domain EAGVTQFPSHSVIEKGQTVTLRCDPISGHDNLYWYRRVMGKEIKFLLHFVKESKQDESGMPNNRFLAERTGGTYSTLKVQPAELEDSGVYFCASSGAGGDTQYFGPGTRLTVL.